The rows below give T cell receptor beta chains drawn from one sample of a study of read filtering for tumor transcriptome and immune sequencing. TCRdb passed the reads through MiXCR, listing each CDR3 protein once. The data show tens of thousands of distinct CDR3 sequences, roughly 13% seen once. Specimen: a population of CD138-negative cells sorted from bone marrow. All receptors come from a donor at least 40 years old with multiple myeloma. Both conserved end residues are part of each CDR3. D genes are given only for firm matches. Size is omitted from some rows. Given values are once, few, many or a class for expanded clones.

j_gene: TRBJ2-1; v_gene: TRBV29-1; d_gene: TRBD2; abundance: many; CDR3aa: CSITTGTSSDEQFF; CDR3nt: TGCAGCATAACCACCGGGACTAGCAGCGATGAGCAGTTCTTC
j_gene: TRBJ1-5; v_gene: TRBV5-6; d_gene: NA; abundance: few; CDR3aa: CASSLMAGNQPQHF; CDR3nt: TGTGCCAGCAGCTTGATGGCAGGCAATCAGCCCCAGCATTTT
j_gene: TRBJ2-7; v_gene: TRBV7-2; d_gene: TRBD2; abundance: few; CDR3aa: CASSFGGSIYEQYF; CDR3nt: TGTGCCAGCAGCTTCGGCGGGAGTATCTACGAGCAGTACTTC
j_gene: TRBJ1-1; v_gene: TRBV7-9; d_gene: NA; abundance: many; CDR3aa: CASSLTGMNTEAFF; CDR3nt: TGTGCCAGCAGCTTGACAGGAATGAACACTGAAGCTTTCTTT
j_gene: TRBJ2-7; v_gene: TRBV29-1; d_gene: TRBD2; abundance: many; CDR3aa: CSATQTSGRTYEQYF; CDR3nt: TGCAGCGCCACCCAGACTAGCGGGAGAACCTACGAGCAGTACTTC
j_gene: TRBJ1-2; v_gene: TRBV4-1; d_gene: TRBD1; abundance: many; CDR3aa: CASSQDHRGRSYGYTF; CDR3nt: TGCGCCAGCAGCCAAGATCACAGGGGGCGTTCCTATGGCTACACCTTC
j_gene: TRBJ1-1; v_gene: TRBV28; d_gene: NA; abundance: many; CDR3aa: CASSLEYKVNTEAFF; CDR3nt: TGTGCCAGCAGTTTAGAATATAAGGTGAACACTGAAGCTTTCTTT
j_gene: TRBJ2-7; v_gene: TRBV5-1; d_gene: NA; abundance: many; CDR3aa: CASSFQGLDEQYF; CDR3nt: TGCGCCAGCAGCTTCCAGGGGCTGGACGAGCAGTACTTC
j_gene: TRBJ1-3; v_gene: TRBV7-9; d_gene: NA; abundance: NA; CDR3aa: CASASSTRSGNTIYF; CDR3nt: TGTGCCAGCGCCTCTTCAACCCGCTCTGGAAACACCATATATTTT
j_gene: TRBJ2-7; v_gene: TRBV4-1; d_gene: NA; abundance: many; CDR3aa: CASSQTGATLSYEQYF; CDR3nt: TGCGCCAGCAGCCAAACTGGGGCGACGCTCTCCTACGAGCAGTACTTC
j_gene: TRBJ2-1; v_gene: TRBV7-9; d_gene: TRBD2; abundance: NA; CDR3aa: CASSLIGAGVSYNEQFF; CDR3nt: TGTGCCAGCAGCTTAATCGGAGCGGGAGTCTCCTACAATGAGCAGTTCTTC
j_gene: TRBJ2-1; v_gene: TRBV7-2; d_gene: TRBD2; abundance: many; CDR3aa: CASSPPGLGDNEQFF; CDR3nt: TGTGCCAGCAGCCCACCGGGACTAGGAGACAATGAGCAGTTCTTC
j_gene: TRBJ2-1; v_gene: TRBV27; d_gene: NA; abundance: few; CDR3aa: CASRPQLAGDNEQFF; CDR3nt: TGTGCCAGCAGACCCCAGTTGGCTGGAGACAATGAGCAGTTCTTC
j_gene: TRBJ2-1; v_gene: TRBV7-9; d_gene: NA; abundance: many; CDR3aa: CASSSAGGGSYNEQFF; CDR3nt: TGTGCCAGCAGCTCCGCTGGGGGTGGGTCCTACAATGAGCAGTTCTTC
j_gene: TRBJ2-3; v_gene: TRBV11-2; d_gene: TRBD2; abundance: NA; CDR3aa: CASRQFAGLAGGTDTQYF; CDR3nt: TGTGCCAGCAGACAATTTGCGGGACTAGCGGGAGGCACAGATACGCAGTATTTT
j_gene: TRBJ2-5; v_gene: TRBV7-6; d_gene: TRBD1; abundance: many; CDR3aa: CASSTTGEETQYF; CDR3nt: TGTGCCAGCAGCACGACAGGGGAAGAGACCCAGTACTTC
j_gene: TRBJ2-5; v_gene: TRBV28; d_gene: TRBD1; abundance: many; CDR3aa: CASSFGVTGGAPETQYF; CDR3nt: TGTGCCAGCAGTTTCGGGGTGACAGGGGGCGCCCCGGAGACCCAGTACTTC
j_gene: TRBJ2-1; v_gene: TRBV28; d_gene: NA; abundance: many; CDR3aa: CASSFLDTMSSYNEQFF; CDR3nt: TGTGCCAGCAGTTTCCTTGACACTATGAGCTCCTACAATGAGCAGTTCTTC
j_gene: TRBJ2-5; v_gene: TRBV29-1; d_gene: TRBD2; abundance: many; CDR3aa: CSVAGGGETQYF; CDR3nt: TGCAGCGTAGCGGGAGGGGGAGAGACCCAGTACTTC
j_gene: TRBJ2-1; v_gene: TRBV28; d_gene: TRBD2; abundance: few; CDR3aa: CASRTGLAEGYNEQFF; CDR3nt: TGTGCCAGCAGGACAGGACTAGCGGAGGGCTACAATGAGCAGTTCTTC
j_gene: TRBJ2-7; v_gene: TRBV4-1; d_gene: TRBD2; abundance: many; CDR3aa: CASSQVASGYYEQYF; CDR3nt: TGCGCCAGCAGCCAAGTAGCTAGCGGATACTACGAGCAGTACTTC
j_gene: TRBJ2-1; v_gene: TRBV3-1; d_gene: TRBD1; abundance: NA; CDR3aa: CASSLGTGGAEQFF; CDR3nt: TGCGCCAGCAGCCTCGGGACAGGGGGCGCTGAGCAGTTCTTC
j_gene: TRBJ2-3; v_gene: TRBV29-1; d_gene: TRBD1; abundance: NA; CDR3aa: CSAQGTVRTDTQYF; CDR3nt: TGCAGCGCTCAAGGGACAGTGCGCACAGATACGCAGTATTTT
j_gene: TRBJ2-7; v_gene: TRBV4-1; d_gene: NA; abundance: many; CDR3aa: CASRGRGSYEQYF; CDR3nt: TGCGCCAGCAGGGGCAGGGGCTCCTACGAGCAGTACTTC
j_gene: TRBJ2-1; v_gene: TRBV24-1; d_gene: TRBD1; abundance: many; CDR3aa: CATSDLPGTVNEQFF; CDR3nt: TGTGCCACCAGTGATTTGCCCGGGACAGTAAATGAGCAGTTCTTC
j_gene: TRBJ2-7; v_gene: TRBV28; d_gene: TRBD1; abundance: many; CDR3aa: CASSGPGTGDYEQYF; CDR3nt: TGTGCCAGCAGTGGTCCCGGGACAGGGGACTACGAGCAGTACTTC
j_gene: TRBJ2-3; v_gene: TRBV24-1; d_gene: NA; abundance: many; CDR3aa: CATSDLKPDTQYF; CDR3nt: TGTGCCACCAGTGATTTGAAGCCCGATACGCAGTATTTT